The 22 T cell receptor beta chains listed next were all sequenced from one sample in a study of PD-1 blockade in classical Hodgkin lymphoma. Every one of the patients relapsed after autologous stem cell transplantation (brentuximab vedotin exposure was variable). Produced via immunoSEQ multiplex PCR; TCRdb's table is partial and in-frame only. The sample yields tens of thousands of clones, around 80% seen once. This sample comprised peripheral blood mononuclear cells (PBMCs), obtained before the second cycle of nivolumab. The receptors shown here come from a human donor with classical Hodgkin lymphoma.

This chain joins TRBV6-5 and TRBJ1-4; D gene uncertain. This CDR3 contains 9 residues. V was pared by 10 bases and J by 6 bases, with 3 bases between. Germline values: CDR1 MNHEY, CDR2 SVGAGI. The CDR3 reads CATDEKLFF. In nucleotides, the CDR3 is TGTGCCACCGATGAAAAACTGTTTTTT.

CDR3 nucleotide sequence: TGCGCCAGCAGCCAATTCCAGGCTACCTACAATGAGCAGTTCTTC. Amino acid sequence: CASSQFQATYNEQFF. V usage is TRBV4-1 and J usage is TRBJ2-1; D gene ambiguous. Germline V gene sequence: CDR1 MGHRA, CDR2 YSYEKL. V shed 2 bases and J shed 2 bases, with 10 bases lying between them. The CDR3 has 15 residues.

This chain uses TRBV5-1 with TRBJ1-4; D gene uncertain. Germline CDR1 reads SGHRS; CDR2 reads YFSETQ. Trimming took off 4 bases at V and 4 bases at J, with 17 bases between the two ends. CDR3 length equals 16 residues. In DNA form, the CDR3 reads TGCGCCAGCAGCCTCTCCGGACTTGCGGGTAATGAAAAACTGTTTTTT. Protein sequence: CASSLSGLAGNEKLFF.

This clone has a single count. The J gene is TRBJ1-2, the V gene TRBV6-6; 10 bases fit TRBD1. J gave up 6 bases and V 9 bases, and 7 bases lay outside the gene matches. Germline V gene lookup returns CDR1 MNHNY and CDR2 SVGAGI (reference sequence). This CDR3 contains 13 residues. The CDR3 reads CASFPGQGNGYTF. CDR3 DNA: TGTGCCAGTTTTCCGGGACAGGGGAATGGCTACACCTTC.

The V and J genes are TRBV6-1 and TRBJ2-1; D uncertain. The germline gives CDR1 MNHNS, CDR2 SASEGT. This CDR3 is 14 amino acids long. V was shortened by 1 base and J by 2 bases, with 6 bases between the two germline ends. As DNA, the CDR3 is TGTGCCAGCAGTGAAGACCCCACCTACAATGAGCAGTTCTTC. Translated, it gives CASSEDPTYNEQFF.

The chain employs TRBV7-9 and TRBJ1-1, with 7 bases matching TRBD1. Germline-derived CDR1 and CDR2 are SEHNR and FQNEAQ (reference sequence). V dropped 5 bases and J dropped 0; count of bases not matched to a gene: 6. This CDR3 has 15 amino acids. The CDR3 spells CASSPRQGMNTEAFF. CDR3 DNA: TGTGCCAGCAGCCCCCGACAGGGTATGAACACTGAAGCTTTCTTT.

This clone was picked up a small number of times. The chain has TRBV5-6 and TRBJ1-3; D uncertain. Germline loops: CDR1 SGHDT, CDR2 YYEEEE. Trimming cost V 4 bases and J 0 bases, with 14 bases left between them. This CDR3 has 16 residues. DNA of the CDR3: TGTGCCAGCAGCCCAGTTCAAGGGAGCTCTGGAAACACCATATATTTT. It translates to CASSPVQGSSGNTIYF. The variable domain in full, completed from reference TRBV5-6 and TRBJ1-3, reads DAGVTQSPTHLIKTRGQQVTLRCSPKSGHDTVSWYQQALGQGPQFIFQYYEEEERQRGNFPDRFSGHQFPNYSSELNVNALLLGDSALYLCASSPVQGSSGNTIYFGEGSWLTVV.

The rearrangement joins TRBV7-2 to TRBJ1-2; D might be TRBD1 (5 bases). The CDR3 totals 13 residues. CDR1 SGHTA and CDR2 FQGNSA come from the germline V gene. The V gene lost 2 bases and the J gene lost 2 bases, with 6 bases spanning the gap. CDR3 bases: TGTGCCAGCAGCTTAAAGGGGAACTATGGCTACACCTTC. Translation: CASSLKGNYGYTF. The variable domain in full, with the rest retrieved from reference TRBV7-2 and TRBJ1-2, is GAGVSQSPSNKVTEKGKDVELRCDPISGHTALYWYRQSLGQGLEFLIYFQGNSAPDKSGLPSDRFSAERTGGSVSTLTIQRTQQEDSAVYLCASSLKGNYGYTFGSGTRLTVV.

The chain employs TRBV29-1 and TRBJ1-2; D unclear. V dropped 4 bases and J dropped 1 base, with 4 bases sitting between them. The CDR3 has 11 amino acids. The V gene's germline CDR1 is SQVTM and CDR2 ANQGSEA. The CDR3 bases are TGCAGCGTTGCCGTTAACTATGGCTACACCTTC. Its translation is CSVAVNYGYTF.

The chain links TRBV6-5 to TRBJ1-2; 7 nucleotides align to TRBD1. V lost 0 bases, J lost 1 base, and 5 bases stayed unmatched. The germline V gene has CDR1 MNHEY and CDR2 SVGAGI. The CDR3 loop spans 16 amino acids. CDR3: CASSYSDRAFNYGYTF. The CDR3 DNA reads TGTGCCAGCAGTTACTCCGACAGGGCGTTTAACTATGGCTACACCTTC.

The genes are TRBV27 and TRBJ1-2; D is unclear. This CDR3 spans 13 amino acids. Germline V lookup: CDR1 MNHEY, CDR2 SMNVEV (reference sequence). The V end was cut by 10 bases, the J end by 5 bases, with 17 bases between. The CDR3 DNA sequence: TGTGCCACGTCGAGAGGCTTGGGGTATGGCTACACCTTC. It codes for CATSRGLGYGYTF.

V and J are TRBV9 and TRBJ1-3; a weak D match, TRBD1 (5 bases). Germline V CDR1 and CDR2: SGDLS, YYNGEE. V lost 0 bases and J 3 bases, leaving 10 bases between the germline ends. The CDR3 contains 15 residues. CDR3: CASSVGQGSGNTIYF. The CDR3 DNA is TGTGCCAGCAGCGTAGGGCAGGGAAGTGGAAACACCATATATTTT.

The rearrangement joins TRBV19 to TRBJ2-5; D unresolved. CDR3 length equals 14 residues. From germline, CDR1 is LNHDA and CDR2 SQIVND (reference sequence). Trimming shortened V by 4 bases and J by 5 bases, and 14 bases separated the two germline ends. DNA of the CDR3: TGTGCCAGTAGTACATGGACGAGTGAGGAGACCCAGTACTTC. Residues: CASSTWTSEETQYF.

The rearrangement joins TRBV30 to TRBJ1-2, with 8 bases fitting TRBD1. The junction had 6 bases not matched to a gene; V was cut back by 5 bases and J by 4 bases. Germline CDR1 reads GTSNPN; CDR2 reads SVGIG (reference sequence). There are 13 residues in the CDR3. The CDR3 DNA reads TGTGCCTGGGTTGGACAGGGAGGCTATGGCTACACCTTC. Protein sequence: CAWVGQGGYGYTF.

The genes are TRBV4-2 and TRBJ1-4; 7 bases match TRBD1. V lost 4 bases and J lost 10; bases outside the gene matches: 12. The germline V gene has CDR1 LGHNA and CDR2 YNFKEQ. The CDR3 covers 15 residues. The CDR3, as DNA: TGTGCCAGCAGCCCAGGGGGGGACCCAGAGGGAAAACTGTTTTTT. Protein sequence: CASSPGGDPEGKLFF.

J is TRBJ2-5 and V is TRBV18; 10 positions agree with TRBD1. The CDR3 length is 15 residues. CDR1 and CDR2 from the germline V gene are KGHSH and LQKENI. Unmatched junction bases numbered 3, after V lost 0 bases and J lost 5 bases. The CDR3 DNA reads TGTGCCAGCTCACCACCGACAGGGGGCCTGGAGACCCAGTACTTC. Its translation is CASSPPTGGLETQYF.

The chain's CDR3 is CAIRHRVPRPTDTQYF. CDR3 DNA: TGTGCCATCAGACACCGGGTGCCCCGCCCCACAGATACGCAGTATTTT. The rearrangement uses TRBV10-3 and TRBJ2-3; D gene unclear. The CDR3 extends over 16 amino acids. Trimming shortened V by 6 bases and J by 2 bases, and 18 bases separated the two germline ends. Germline loops: CDR1 ENHRY, CDR2 SYGVKD.

This clone has only one observation. The sample carries other DNA sequences with the same CDR3. V is TRBV19 and J is TRBJ1-4; D call uncertain. Germline lookup yields CDR1 LNHDA and CDR2 SQIVND (reference sequence). Trimming left V 3 bases short and J 7 bases short, with 12 bases between. This CDR3 spans 14 amino acids. The CDR3 nucleotides are TGTGCCAGTAGTATGGGAGGGCGCGGTGAAAAACTGTTTTTT. Translation: CASSMGGRGEKLFF.

This clone was counted a single time. The chain employs TRBV18 and TRBJ1-3; D uncertain. Trimming removed 2 bases at V and 3 bases at J, with 8 bases between. Looked up from germline, CDR1 is KGHSH and CDR2 is LQKENI. The CDR3 totals 14 residues. As DNA, the CDR3 is TGTGCCAGCTCACCAAATGGAGTTGGAAACACCATATATTTT. Protein product: CASSPNGVGNTIYF.

CDR3 coding DNA: TGTGCCAGTAGTATAGGTTGGGCCGGAACCCTCCAGGAGCAGTTCTTC. Translation gives CASSIGWAGTLQEQFF. The J gene is TRBJ2-1, the V gene TRBV19, with D unresolved. Trimming pared 1 base from V and 10 bases from J, leaving 20 bases between. This CDR3 has 16 residues. Germline CDR1 and CDR2: LNHDA and SQIVND (reference sequence).

V gene TRBV5-4 combines with J gene TRBJ1-5; no clear D. Germline loops: CDR1 SGHNT, CDR2 YYREEE (reference sequence). This CDR3 is built from 14 residues. V dropped 0 bases and J dropped 2 bases, with 6 bases sitting between them. The CDR3 spells CASSLGGRNQPQHF. The CDR3 nucleotides read TGTGCCAGCAGCTTGGGGGGTCGCAATCAGCCCCAGCATTTT.

The V call is TRBV27, the J call TRBJ1-1; tentatively, D is TRBD1 (6 bases). V lost 4 bases, J lost 0 bases, and 6 bases lay in between. CDR1 and CDR2 (germline): MNHEY, SMNVEV (reference sequence). The length of the CDR3 is 13 residues. The CDR3 here is CASSSGVNTEAFF. CDR3 in DNA: TGTGCCAGCAGTTCAGGGGTGAACACTGAAGCTTTCTTT.